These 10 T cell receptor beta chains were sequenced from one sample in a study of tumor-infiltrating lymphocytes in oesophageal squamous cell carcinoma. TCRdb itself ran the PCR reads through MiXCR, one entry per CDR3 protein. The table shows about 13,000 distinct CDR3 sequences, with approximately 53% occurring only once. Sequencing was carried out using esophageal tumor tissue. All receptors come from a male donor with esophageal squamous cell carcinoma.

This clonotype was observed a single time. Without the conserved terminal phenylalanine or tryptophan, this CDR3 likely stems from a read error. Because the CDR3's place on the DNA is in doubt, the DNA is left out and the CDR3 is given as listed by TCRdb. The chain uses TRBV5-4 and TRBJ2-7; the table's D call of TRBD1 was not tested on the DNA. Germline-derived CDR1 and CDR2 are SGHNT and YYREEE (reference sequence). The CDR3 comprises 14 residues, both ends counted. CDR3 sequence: CASSLTGNGYTFGS.

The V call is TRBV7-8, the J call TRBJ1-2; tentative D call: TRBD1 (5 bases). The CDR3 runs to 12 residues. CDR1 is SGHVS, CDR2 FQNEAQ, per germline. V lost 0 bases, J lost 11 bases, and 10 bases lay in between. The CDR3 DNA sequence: TGTGCCAGCAGCTTAGCTGAGGGGCAGTACACCTTC. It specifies CASSLAEGQYTF.

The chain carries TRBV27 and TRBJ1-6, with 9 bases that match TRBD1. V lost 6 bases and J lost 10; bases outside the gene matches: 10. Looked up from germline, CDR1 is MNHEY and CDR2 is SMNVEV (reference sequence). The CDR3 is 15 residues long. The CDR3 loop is CASSRGTGTHSPLHF. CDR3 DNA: TGTGCCAGCAGCCGGGGGACAGGGACACACTCACCCCTCCACTTT.

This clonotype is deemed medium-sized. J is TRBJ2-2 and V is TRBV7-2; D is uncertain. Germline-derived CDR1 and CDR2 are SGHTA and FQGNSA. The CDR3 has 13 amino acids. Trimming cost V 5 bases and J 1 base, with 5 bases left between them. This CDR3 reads CASSPQNTGELFF. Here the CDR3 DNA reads TGTGCCAGCAGCCCCCAGAACACCGGGGAGCTGTTTTTT.

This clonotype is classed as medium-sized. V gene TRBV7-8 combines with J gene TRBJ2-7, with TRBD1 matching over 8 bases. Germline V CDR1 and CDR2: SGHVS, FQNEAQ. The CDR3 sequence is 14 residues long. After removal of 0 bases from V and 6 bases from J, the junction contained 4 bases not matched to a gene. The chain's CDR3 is CASSLAQGGAEQYF. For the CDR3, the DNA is TGTGCCAGCAGCTTAGCACAGGGGGGTGCCGAGCAGTACTTC.

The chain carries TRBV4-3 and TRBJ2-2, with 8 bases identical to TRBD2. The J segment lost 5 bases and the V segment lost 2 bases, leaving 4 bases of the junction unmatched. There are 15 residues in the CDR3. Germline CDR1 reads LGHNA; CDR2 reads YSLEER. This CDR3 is CASSQWREVTGELFF. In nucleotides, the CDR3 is TGCGCCAGCAGCCAATGGCGGGAGGTTACCGGGGAGCTGTTTTTT.

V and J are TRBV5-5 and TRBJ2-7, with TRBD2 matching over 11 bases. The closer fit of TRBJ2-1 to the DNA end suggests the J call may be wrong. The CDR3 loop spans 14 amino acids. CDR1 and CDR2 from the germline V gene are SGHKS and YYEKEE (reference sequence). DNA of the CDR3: TGTGCCAGCAGCTTGACTAGCGGGAGCGGTGAGCAGTTCTTC. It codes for CASSLTSGSGEQFF.

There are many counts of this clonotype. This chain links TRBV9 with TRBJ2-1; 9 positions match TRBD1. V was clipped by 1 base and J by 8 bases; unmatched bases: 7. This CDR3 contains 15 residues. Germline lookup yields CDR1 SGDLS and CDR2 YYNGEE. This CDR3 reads CASSVPPTGGDEQFF. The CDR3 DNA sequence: TGTGCCAGCAGCGTACCCCCCACAGGGGGCGATGAGCAGTTCTTC.

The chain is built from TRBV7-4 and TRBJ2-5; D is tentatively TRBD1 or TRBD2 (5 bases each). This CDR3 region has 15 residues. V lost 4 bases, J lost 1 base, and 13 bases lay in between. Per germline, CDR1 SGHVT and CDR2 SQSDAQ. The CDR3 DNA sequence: TGTGCCAGCAGCTACGGACGGGGACCCCAAGAGACCCAGTACTTC. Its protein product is CASSYGRGPQETQYF.

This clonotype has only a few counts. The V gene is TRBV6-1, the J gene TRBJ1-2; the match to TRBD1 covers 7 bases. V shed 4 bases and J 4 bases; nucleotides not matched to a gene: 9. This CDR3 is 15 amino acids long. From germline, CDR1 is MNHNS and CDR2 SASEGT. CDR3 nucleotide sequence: TGTGCCAGCAGTGTGACAGGGTCGGGGATCTATGGCTACACCTTC. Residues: CASSVTGSGIYGYTF.